Reported below is one T cell receptor (beta chain). Its antigen is undetermined. The record originates from a study of cytomegalovirus exposure and HLA in healthy donors. Study-level results: A later analysis showed that HLA-associated TCR beta chains had undergone more clonal expansion than equally common others.

Primers included in the PCR were 60 Vbeta and 13 Jbeta primers. Measured with immunoSEQ multiplex PCR; TCRdb has only the in-frame clones, and not every one. This sample carries about 130,000 clones, about 64% of them seen once, and the ten largest clones take 2% to 3%. The CDR3 has 15 residues. V dropped 5 bases and J dropped 5; count of bases not matched to a gene: 10. Germline CDR1 is MNHEY and CDR2 is SVGAGI. This receptor was identified in a middle-aged woman in good health and CMV-seronegative. Input material: PBMCs. This chain uses TRBV6-5 with TRBJ1-1, with TRBD1 identical over 8 bases. The CDR3 region is CASSRDRPQGTEAFF. As DNA, the CDR3 is TGTGCCAGCAGTCGGGACAGGCCCCAGGGAACTGAAGCTTTCTTT.